This passage covers 3 T cell receptor beta chains from one sample sequenced in a study of blood T cells in healthy people across ages. A J-beta primer mix and a sample-barcoded 5' primer were used in a second PCR of roughly 6 to 12 cycles. TCRdb fed the 5' RACE reads into MiXCR, producing one record per CDR3 protein. Of some 1.5 million distinct CDR3 sequences listed, roughly two fifths were seen once; the top ten hold about 3.8%. What was sequenced was blood. Receptor source: a young woman in good health.

This clonotype was observed many times. The J gene is TRBJ1-4, the V gene TRBV4-2, with 7 bases identical to TRBD1. The CDR3 runs to 14 residues. V gave up 4 bases and J gave up 6 bases; unmatched junction bases: 5. The germline V gene has CDR1 LGHNA and CDR2 YNFKEQ. Written as DNA, the CDR3 is TGTGCCAGCAGCCTTAACAGGGGCGATGAAAAACTGTTTTTT. Amino acid sequence: CASSLNRGDEKLFF.

The sample holds many counts of this clonotype. The CDR3 bases are TGTGCCAGCAGCTTAGGGACGGGAGGCCTCTACGAGCAGTACTTC. It encodes CASSLGTGGLYEQYF. The chain is built from TRBV7-2 and TRBJ2-7, with 7 bases fitting TRBD2. The V and J ends lost 1 base and 3 bases, in that order; junction bases with no gene match: 6. The CDR3 length is 15 residues. CDR1 is SGHTA, CDR2 FQGNSA, per germline.

Worth noting for this clonotype: A much larger clone lies a single base off, so this may be a read error. The CDR3 bases are TGTGCCAGCTGCTTTTACGGAAGCACAGATACGCAGTATTTT. It specifies CASCFYGSTDTQYF. The chain employs TRBV11-2 and TRBJ2-3; D unclear. CDR3 length equals 14 residues. The germline CDR1 and CDR2 sequences are SGHAT and FQNNGV.